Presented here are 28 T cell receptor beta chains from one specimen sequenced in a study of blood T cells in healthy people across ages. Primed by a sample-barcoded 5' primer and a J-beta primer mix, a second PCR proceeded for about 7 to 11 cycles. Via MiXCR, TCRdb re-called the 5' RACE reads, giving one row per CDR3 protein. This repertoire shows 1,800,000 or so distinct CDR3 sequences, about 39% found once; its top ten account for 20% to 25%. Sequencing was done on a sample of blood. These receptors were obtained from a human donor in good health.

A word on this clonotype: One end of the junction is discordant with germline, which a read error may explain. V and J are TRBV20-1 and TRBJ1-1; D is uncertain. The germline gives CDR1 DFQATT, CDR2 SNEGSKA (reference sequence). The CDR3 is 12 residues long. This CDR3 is CSARDWGTEAFF. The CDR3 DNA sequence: TGCAGTGCCAGAGATTGGGGTACTGAAGCTTTCTTT.

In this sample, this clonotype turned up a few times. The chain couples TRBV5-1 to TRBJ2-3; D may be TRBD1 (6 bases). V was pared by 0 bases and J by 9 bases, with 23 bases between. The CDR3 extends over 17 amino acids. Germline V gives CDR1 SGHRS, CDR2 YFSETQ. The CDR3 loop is CASSLGVTGGAQETQYF. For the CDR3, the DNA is TGCGCCAGCAGCTTGGGAGTGACAGGTGGAGCCCAGGAAACGCAGTATTTT.

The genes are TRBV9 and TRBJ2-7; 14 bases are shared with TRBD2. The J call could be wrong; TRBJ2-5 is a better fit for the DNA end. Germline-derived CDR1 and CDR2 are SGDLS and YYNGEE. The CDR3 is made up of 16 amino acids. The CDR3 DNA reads TGTGCCAGCAGCGCCAGACTAGCGGGGGGGCCCAAGACCCAGTACTTC. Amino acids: CASSARLAGGPKTQYF.

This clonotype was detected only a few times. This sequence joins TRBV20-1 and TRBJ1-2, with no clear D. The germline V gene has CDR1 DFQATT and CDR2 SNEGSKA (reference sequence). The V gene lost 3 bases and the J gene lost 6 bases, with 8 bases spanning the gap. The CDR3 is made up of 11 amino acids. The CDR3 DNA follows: TGCAGTGCTAGTGAACGCGATGGCTACACCTTC. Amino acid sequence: CSASERDGYTF.

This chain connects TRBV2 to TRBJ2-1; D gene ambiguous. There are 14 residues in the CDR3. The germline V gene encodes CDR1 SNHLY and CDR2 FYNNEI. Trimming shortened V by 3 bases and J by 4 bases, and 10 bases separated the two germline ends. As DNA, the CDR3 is TGTGCCAGCAGTGATGGTAAAATATACAATGAGCAGTTCTTC. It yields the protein CASSDGKIYNEQFF.

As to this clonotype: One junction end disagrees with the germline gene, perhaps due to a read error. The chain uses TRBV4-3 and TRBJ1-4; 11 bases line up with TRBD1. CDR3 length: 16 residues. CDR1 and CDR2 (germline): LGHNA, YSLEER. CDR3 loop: CASSQVGTGGDEKPFF. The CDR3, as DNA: TGCGCCAGCAGCCAAGTGGGGACAGGGGGTGATGAAAAACCGTTTTTT.

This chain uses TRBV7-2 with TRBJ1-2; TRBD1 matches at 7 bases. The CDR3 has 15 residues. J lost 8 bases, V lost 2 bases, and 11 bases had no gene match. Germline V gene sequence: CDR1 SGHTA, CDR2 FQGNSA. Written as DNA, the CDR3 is TGTGCCAGCAGCTTAAGTAGGGGGCGCGGGATAGGCTACACCTTC. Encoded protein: CASSLSRGRGIGYTF.

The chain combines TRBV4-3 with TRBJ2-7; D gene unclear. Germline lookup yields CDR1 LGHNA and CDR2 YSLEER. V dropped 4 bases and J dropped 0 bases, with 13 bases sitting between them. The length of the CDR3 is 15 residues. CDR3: CASSRLERSSYEQYF. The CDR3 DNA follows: TGCGCCAGCAGCCGCTTAGAACGGAGCTCCTACGAGCAGTACTTC.

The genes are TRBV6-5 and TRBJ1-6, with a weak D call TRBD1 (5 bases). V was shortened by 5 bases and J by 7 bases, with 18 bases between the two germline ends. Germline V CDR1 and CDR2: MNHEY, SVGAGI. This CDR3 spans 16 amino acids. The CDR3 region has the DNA TGTGCCAGCAGTCACAGTCGGGGCTTGGGGAATTCACCCCTCCACTTT. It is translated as CASSHSRGLGNSPLHF.

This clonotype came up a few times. The CDR3 coding sequence is TGTGCCACCAGTGATCCGAGTAATGAAAAACTGTTTTTT. Translation gives CATSDPSNEKLFF. This sequence joins TRBV24-1 and TRBJ1-4; the D is unclear. There are 13 residues in the CDR3. Between the trimmed V and J ends, which lost 3 bases and 4 bases, there was a span of 5 bases. Germline-derived CDR1 and CDR2 are KGHDR and SFDVKD.

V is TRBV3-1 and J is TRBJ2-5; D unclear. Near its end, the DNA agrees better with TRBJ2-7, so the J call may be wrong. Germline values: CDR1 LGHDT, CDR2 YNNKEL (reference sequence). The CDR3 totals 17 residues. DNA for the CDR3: TGTGCCAGCAGCCGCCGAACTCAAAGATGGGCCCACTACGAGCAGTACTTC. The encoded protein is CASSRRTQRWAHYEQYF.

The CDR3 reads CASTRTGNSPLHF. CDR3 sequence (DNA): TGTGCCAGCACCCGGACAGGGAACTCACCCCTCCACTTT. The chain employs TRBV6-2 or TRBV6-3 and TRBJ1-6, with 8 bases fitting TRBD1. The CDR3 consists of 13 residues. Losses at the gene ends were 7 bases for V and 10 bases for J; bases not matched to a gene: 6. Germline assignment: CDR1 MNHEY and CDR2 SVGEGT.

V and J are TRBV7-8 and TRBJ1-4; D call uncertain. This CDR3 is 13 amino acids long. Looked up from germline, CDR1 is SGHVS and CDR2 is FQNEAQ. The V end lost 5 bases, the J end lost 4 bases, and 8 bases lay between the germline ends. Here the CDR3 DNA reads TGTGCCAGCAGCGGCAGGAATAATGAAAAACTGTTTTTT. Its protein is CASSGRNNEKLFF.

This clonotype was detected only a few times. The CDR3 nucleotides read TGTGCCAGCAGGTCCTCGGGGGGCGGTTCATACGAGCAGTACTTC. Residues: CASRSSGGGSYEQYF. The chain couples TRBV6-5 to TRBJ2-7; tentative D call: TRBD2 (7 bases). V shed 6 bases and J shed 4 bases, with 19 bases lying between them. CDR1 is MNHEY and CDR2 is SVGAGI in the germline V gene. The CDR3 consists of 15 residues.

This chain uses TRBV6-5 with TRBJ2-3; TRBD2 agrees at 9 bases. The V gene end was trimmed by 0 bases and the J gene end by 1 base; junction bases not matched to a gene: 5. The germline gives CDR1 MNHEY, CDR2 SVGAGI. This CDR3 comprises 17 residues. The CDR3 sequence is CASSYSRSGGRTDTQYF. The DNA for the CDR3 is TGTGCCAGCAGTTACTCGAGGAGCGGGGGGCGCACAGATACGCAGTATTTT.

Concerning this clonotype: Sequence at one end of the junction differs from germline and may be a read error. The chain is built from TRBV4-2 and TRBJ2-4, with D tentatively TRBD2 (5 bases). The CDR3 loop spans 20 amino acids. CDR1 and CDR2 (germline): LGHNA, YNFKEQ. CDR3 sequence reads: CTSSQEAPGMDSWSKNIQYF. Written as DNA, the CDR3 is TGTACCAGCAGCCAAGAGGCCCCCGGGATGGATAGCTGGTCCAAAAACATTCAGTACTTC.

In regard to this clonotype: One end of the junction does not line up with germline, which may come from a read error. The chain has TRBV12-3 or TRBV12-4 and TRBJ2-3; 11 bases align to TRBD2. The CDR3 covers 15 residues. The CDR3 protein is CVSIIAGGPTDTQYF. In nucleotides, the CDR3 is TGTGTCAGCATCATAGCGGGGGGGCCGACAGATACGCAGTATTTT.

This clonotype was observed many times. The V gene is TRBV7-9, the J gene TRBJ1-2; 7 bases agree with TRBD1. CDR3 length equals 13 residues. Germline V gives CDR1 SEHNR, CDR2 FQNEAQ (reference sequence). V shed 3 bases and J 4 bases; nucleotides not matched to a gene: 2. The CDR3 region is CASSLTGTYGYTF. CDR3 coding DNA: TGTGCCAGCAGCTTGACAGGGACCTATGGCTACACCTTC.

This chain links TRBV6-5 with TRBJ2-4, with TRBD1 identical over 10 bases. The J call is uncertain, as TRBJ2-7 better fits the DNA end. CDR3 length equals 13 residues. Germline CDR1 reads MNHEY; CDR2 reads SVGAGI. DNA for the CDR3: TGTGCCAGCAGTGACGACAGGGGGCTCGAGCAGTACTTC. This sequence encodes CASSDDRGLEQYF.

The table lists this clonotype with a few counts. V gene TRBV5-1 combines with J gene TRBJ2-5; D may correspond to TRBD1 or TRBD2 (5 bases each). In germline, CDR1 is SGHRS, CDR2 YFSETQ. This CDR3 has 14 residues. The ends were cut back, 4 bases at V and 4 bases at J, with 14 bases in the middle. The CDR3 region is CASSLVGPRETQYF. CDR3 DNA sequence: TGCGCCAGCAGCCTAGTGGGACCTCGAGAGACCCAGTACTTC.

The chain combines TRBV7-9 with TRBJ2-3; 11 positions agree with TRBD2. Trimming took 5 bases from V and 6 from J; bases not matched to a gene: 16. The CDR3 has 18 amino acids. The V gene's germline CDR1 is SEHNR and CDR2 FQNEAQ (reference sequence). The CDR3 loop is CASSRVGRLAGYVDTQYF. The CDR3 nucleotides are TGTGCCAGCAGCCGAGTAGGGAGACTAGCGGGGTACGTTGATACGCAGTATTTT.

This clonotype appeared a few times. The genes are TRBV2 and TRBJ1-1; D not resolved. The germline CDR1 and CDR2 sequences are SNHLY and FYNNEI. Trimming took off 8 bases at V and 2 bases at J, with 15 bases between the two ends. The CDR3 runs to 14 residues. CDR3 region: CASPQRRENTEAFF. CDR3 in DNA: TGTGCCAGCCCACAACGGAGGGAAAACACTGAAGCTTTCTTT.

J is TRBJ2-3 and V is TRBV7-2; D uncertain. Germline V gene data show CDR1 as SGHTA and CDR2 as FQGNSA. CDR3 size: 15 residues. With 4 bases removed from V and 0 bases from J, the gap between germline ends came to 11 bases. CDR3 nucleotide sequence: TGTGCCAGCAGCTGGAAGATAGGGAGCACAGATACGCAGTATTTT. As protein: CASSWKIGSTDTQYF.

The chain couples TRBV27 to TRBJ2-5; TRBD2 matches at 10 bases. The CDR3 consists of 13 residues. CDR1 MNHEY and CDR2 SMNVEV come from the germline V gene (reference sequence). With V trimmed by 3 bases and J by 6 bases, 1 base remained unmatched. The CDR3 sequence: CASSLGLAQTQYF. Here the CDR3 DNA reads TGTGCCAGCAGTTTGGGACTAGCGCAGACCCAGTACTTC.

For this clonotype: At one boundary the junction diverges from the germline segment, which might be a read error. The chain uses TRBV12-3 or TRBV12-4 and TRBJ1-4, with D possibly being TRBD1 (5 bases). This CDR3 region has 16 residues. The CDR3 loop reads CASSFEIGQGHEKLFF. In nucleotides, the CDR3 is TGCGCCAGCAGCTTCGAAATCGGGCAGGGCCATGAAAAACTGTTTTTT.

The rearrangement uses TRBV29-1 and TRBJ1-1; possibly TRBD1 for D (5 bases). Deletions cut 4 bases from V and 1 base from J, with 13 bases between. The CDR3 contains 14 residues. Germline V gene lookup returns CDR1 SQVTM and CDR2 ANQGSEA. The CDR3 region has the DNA TGCAGCGTTGGGGGGAGGCAGTCGAACACTGAAGCTTTCTTT. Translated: CSVGGRQSNTEAFF.

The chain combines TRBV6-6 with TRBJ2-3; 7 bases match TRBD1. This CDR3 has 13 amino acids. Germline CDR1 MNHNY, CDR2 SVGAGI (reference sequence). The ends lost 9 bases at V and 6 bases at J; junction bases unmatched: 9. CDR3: CARRTGAWDTQYF. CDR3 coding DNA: TGTGCCAGGCGGACAGGCGCATGGGATACGCAGTATTTT.

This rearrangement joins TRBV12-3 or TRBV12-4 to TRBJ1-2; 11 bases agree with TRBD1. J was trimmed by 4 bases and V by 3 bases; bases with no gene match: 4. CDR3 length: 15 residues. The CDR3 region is CASSFPGQGVYGYTF. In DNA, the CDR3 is TGTGCCAGCAGTTTTCCGGGACAGGGGGTCTATGGCTACACCTTC.